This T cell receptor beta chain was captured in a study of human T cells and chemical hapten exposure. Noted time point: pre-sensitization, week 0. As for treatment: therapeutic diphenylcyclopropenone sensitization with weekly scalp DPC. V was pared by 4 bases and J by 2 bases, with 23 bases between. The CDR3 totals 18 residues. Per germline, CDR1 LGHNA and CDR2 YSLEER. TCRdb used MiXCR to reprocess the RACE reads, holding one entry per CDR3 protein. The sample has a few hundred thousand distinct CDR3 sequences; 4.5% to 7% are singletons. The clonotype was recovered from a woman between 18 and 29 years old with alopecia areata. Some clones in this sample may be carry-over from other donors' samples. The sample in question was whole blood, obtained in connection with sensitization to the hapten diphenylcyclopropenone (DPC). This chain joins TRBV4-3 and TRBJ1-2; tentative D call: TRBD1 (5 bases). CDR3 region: CASSLSFYSTEKNYGYTF. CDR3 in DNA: TGCGCCAGCAGCCTATCATTTTATTCGACAGAGAAGAACTATGGCTACACCTTC.